The rows below give T cell receptor beta chains drawn from one sample of a study of shared clonotypes between healthy human individuals. Assay used: immunoSEQ multiplex PCR; TCRdb lists only in-frame clones, some missing. The sample includes some 2.1 million clones, roughly 93% seen only once; the top ten take around 1.7%. The sequencing input was naive CD8+ T cells from PBMCs. Source of these receptors: a man in his late teens or twenties in good health. Some clones in this sample may be carry-over from other donors' samples. Each CDR3 is given with its conserved first and last residue.

length	V	J	CDR3
14	TRBV27	TRBJ1-5	CASSFRGPNQPQHF
14	TRBV13	TRBJ1-1	CASSLKGKDTEAFF
13	TRBV10-3	TRBJ2-2	CAISESQVGELFF
14	TRBV6-7	TRBJ1-1	CASSYLRENTEAFF
13	TRBV28	TRBJ1-5	CASSSLGPQPQHF
15	TRBV28	TRBJ2-1	CASSPSGSSYNEQFF
14	TRBV13	TRBJ2-3	CASSDGQGSDTQYF
16	TRBV2	TRBJ2-1	CASSGNSGTRANEQFF
11	TRBV29-1	TRBJ2-1	CSVGMDNEQFF
15	TRBV27	TRBJ2-1	CASSWAPVSYNEQFF
15	TRBV5-4	TRBJ2-7	CASSSRLAGWDEQYF
14	TRBV5-1	TRBJ1-1	CASSKGQANTEAFF
13	TRBV6-5	TRBJ2-2	CASRLDRAGELFF
13	TRBV9	TRBJ2-1	CASSETSGKEQFF
12	TRBV30	TRBJ1-1	CAWTFMNTEAFF
13	TRBV7-9	TRBJ1-2	CASSIGQGSGYTF
14	TRBV29-1	TRBJ2-3	CSVEPFRGPDTQYF
16	TRBV5-4	TRBJ2-3	CASSLGAGGLTDTQYF
11	TRBV9	TRBJ2-7	CASSVGTEQYF
15	TRBV7-9	TRBJ2-1	CASSPTSGNYNEQFF
15	TRBV7-9	TRBJ1-1	CASSLGQVLNTEAFF
13	TRBV29-1	NA	CSVVGGSTYEQYF
15	TRBV7-3	TRBJ2-1	CASRLAGSPYNEQFF
15	TRBV5-6	TRBJ2-3	CASKTAGGITDTQYF
13	TRBV28	TRBJ2-5	CASKGVDTETQYF
14	TRBV28	TRBJ1-1	CASSLGQRNTEAFF
12	TRBV28	TRBJ2-7	CASSRISYEQYF
13	TRBV19	TRBJ2-3	CATKGEPTDTQYF
15	TRBV30	TRBJ1-1	CASSGTGGVNTEAFF
12	TRBV28	TRBJ2-1	CASRRTSDEQFF
14	TRBV15	TRBJ2-3	CATSMGQGTDTQYF
13	TRBV19	TRBJ2-6	CASTTPGANVLTF
14	TRBV13	TRBJ1-2	CASSFGTGRDGYTF
14	TRBV5-1	TRBJ1-4	CASSPFQEDEKLFF
16	TRBV6-5	TRBJ2-1	CASSYTPMAGDNEQFF
13	TRBV4-1	TRBJ2-1	CASTPGGINEQFF
15	TRBV7-9	TRBJ2-7	CASSLALGTRGEQYF
14	TRBV27	TRBJ1-6	CATRGGSYNSPLHF
11	TRBV29-1	TRBJ1-1	CSVQTAVEAFF
13	TRBV28	TRBJ1-2	CASSLGRGDGYTF
16	TRBV4-3	TRBJ2-7	CASSQVSNREANEQYF
17	TRBV28	TRBJ2-7	CASRGTSGGPGSYEQYF
15	TRBV7-9	TRBJ1-3	CASSLGSGYGNTIYF
15	TRBV7-9	TRBJ2-7	CASSLAEGQEFEQYF
15	TRBV6-1	TRBJ2-3	CASSEWIPGTDTQYF
14	TRBV9	TRBJ2-7	CASSSGATSGEQYF
12	TRBV29-1	TRBJ2-3	CSVHGALDTQYF
15	TRBV5-6	TRBJ1-2	CASSTGRQINYGYTF
16	TRBV2	TRBJ2-5	CASSESMAPLQETQYF
16	TRBV9	TRBJ2-1	CASSVAGGRALNEQFF
14	TRBV28	TRBJ1-2	CASSFTQALYGYTF
15	TRBV7-3	TRBJ2-1	CASSLIAGAYNEQFF
16	TRBV28	TRBJ1-5	CASSPLLPSGVQPQHF
17	TRBV27	TRBJ2-2	CASSPELTDPSSGELFF
14	TRBV11-2	TRBJ2-7	CASSKAGELDEQYF